This T cell receptor beta chain is from a study of blood T cell repertoires in COVID-19 (dated by TCRdb to 2018 to 2020). Study-wide context: Samples covering the acute and convalescent phases of COVID-19 were provided by collaborators in the United States, Italy and Spain. The material from the prospective study consisted of cDNA or gDNA derived from T cells, B-cell-depleted T cells, or PBMCs. The dataset comprised deeply sampled blood TCRbeta repertoires from subjects exposed to, actively infected with, or recovered from COVID-19. The repertoires were released in a freely available public database intended as a resource for research on the immune response to SARS-CoV-2. Samples were obtained from the ongoing ImmuneRACE study (first 160 participants) and from approximately 1,200 subjects provided by 6 global collaborators. The sample metadata nearly always contained a de-identified subject ID, COVID-19 status, age in years and sex. HLA class I and class II types, where available, came from metadata supplied by the sample provider rather than from assay-based typing.

Study-wide conclusions, independent of this receptor: The quantity of clinical and demographic metadata differed by source and by participant and was supplied without curation.

From its cysteine to its phenylalanine, the CDR3 spans 12 amino acids. The entry retains the CDR3 DNA only, 36 bases that are in frame from base 1. At the junction V is shortened by 10 bases and J by 3 bases; bases outside the gene matches: 3. From the germline V gene, CDR1 is ENHRY and CDR2 is SYGVKD. Comments on this clone: Its antigen remains unidentified. No base quality values were provided; no much bigger clone lies one nucleotide off.

Participants in the prospective study were enrolled through a virtual design, were aged roughly 18 to 100 years, and lived in 24 United States geographic areas. To assign participants to cohorts, the prospective study relied on clinical history that participants themselves reported in a screening survey and a study questionnaire. Recovered participants in ImmuneRACE Cohort 3 were defined as having two consecutive negative NP/OP PCR tests, clearance from a healthcare professional, or resolution of symptoms. In the prospective study, whole blood, serum and a nasopharyngeal or oropharyngeal swab were collected from each participant by mobile phlebotomists. Additional blood draws and questionnaires over a 2-month period could optionally be provided by prospective study participants. Before DNA extraction, blood samples from the prospective study were shipped at room temperature or frozen. TCRbeta CDR3 regions were amplified from genomic DNA by means of the immunoSEQ Assay, a bias-controlled multiplex PCR. The authors' pipeline ran thus. Within the assay, amplification of reference gene primers was used to estimate how many nucleated cells each sample contained. To quantify the absolute abundance of each unique TCRbeta CDR3 rearrangement, sequence reads were collapsed and filtered. For each sample, productive Simpson clonality was calculated as the square root of Simpson's diversity index across productive rearrangements. This immuneACCESS table, as held by TCRdb, lists in-frame sequences with V and J called but not all clones. Of the missing ones, under half trace to an unresolved V gene in checked studies; the others have no known cause. V and J calls and clone size come straight from that table; D and trimming were deduced from the DNA. Here the sample has almost 200,000 clones; 80% to 90% occur a single time. The top ten constitute approximately 8.1% of the sample.

The sequence is built from TRBV10-3 and TRBJ2-1; TRBD1 lines up with 7 middle nucleotides. This receptor was identified in a woman between 18 and 30 years old who had recovered from COVID-19. Specimen: PBMCs or T cells enriched from blood (not recorded which). The DNA sequence follows: TGTGCCAAAGGGACAGACTACAATGAGCAGTTCTTC. Its coded protein is CAKGTDYNEQFF.